One sample yielded the 6 T cell receptor beta chains listed below, sequenced in a study of T cells expressing NK-cell markers. For each CDR3 protein, TCRdb gives one entry from its re-call of the 5' RACE reads, without DNA. The table lists 440,000 or so distinct CDR3 sequences, with about 7.3% in the top ten. Sequencing was carried out using blood T cells: a sorted CD56 or NKG2C T cell subset, CD4+ or CD8+ T cells, or bulk PBMC T cells (not recorded which). Receptor source: a woman between 18 and 75 years old in good health.

The chain couples TRBV7-2 to TRBJ1-4. Germline lookup yields CDR1 SGHTA and CDR2 FQGNSA. There are 15 residues in the CDR3. The CDR3 region is CASSLVAELNEKLFF. The variable domain in full, completed from reference TRBV7-2 and TRBJ1-4, reads GAGVSQSPSNKVTEKGKDVELRCDPISGHTALYWYRQSLGQGLEFLIYFQGNSAPDKSGLPSDRFSAERTGGSVSTLTIQRTQQEDSAVYLCASSLVAELNEKLFFGSGTQLSVL.

The chain recombines TRBV7-3 with TRBJ2-1; the D call of TRBD1 rests on TCRdb alone, since no DNA is present to check it. This CDR3 spans 14 amino acids. The germline CDR1 and CDR2 sequences are SGHTA and FQGTGA. The CDR3 here is CASSLMAGNNEQFF.

The chain is built from TRBV7-2 and TRBJ2-1; lacking DNA, the TRBD1 call made by TCRdb goes unchecked. The CDR3 runs 15 residues. Germline lookup yields CDR1 SGHTA and CDR2 FQGNSA. CDR3 sequence reads: CASSSTGEPYNEQFF.

This CDR3 is CASVLEAEAFF. The genes are TRBV7-9 and TRBJ1-1. The germline CDR1 and CDR2 sequences are SEHNR and FQNEAQ (reference sequence). The CDR3 has 11 amino acids.

This sequence joins TRBV5-4 and TRBJ2-1; TCRdb indicates TRBD1, and absent DNA this call remains unverified. CDR1 is SGHNT and CDR2 is YYREEE in the germline V gene (reference sequence). The CDR3 consists of 15 residues. CDR3 residues: CASSRDRSLYNEQFF.

This chain joins TRBV4-3 and TRBJ2-2; the TCRdb call, TRBD1, lacks DNA for checking. CDR3 length: 16 residues. The germline V gene encodes CDR1 LGHNA and CDR2 YSLEER. The CDR3 reads CASSHPVGVYTGELFF.